The entry below gives a single TCR beta chain sequence along with its context. Its antigen remains unidentified. The conserved final phenylalanine or tryptophan is absent from the CDR3, which likely points to a read error. The J segment lost 5 bases and the V segment lost 7 bases, leaving 8 bases of the junction unmatched. This CDR3 has 15 amino acids. Germline V gene sequence: CDR1 MNHEY, CDR2 SVGEGT. This library used about 400 ng RNA and molecular barcoded adaptors spanning alpha/delta and beta/gamma chains. Using its own MiXCR run on the reads, TCRdb lists one record per CDR3 protein. The sample yields 120,000 or so distinct CDR3 sequences, 10% to 15% seen once. The data derive from a study of read filtering for tumor transcriptome and immune sequencing. Findings and limits, study-wide: Compared with RNA-seq, IR-seq gave much higher clonotype depth and reliability.

The sequence was obtained from a donor at least 40 years old with multiple myeloma. The V call is TRBV6-2 or TRBV6-3, the J call TRBJ2-3; 11 bases agree with TRBD2. Sequencing used a population of CD138-negative cells sorted from bone marrow. The CDR3, as DNA: TGTGCCAGCACGCTAGCGGGGGGCCAGGGAGATACGCAGTATTCT. It yields the protein CASTLAGGQGDTQYS.